Each of the 7 T cell receptor beta chains below was sequenced from the same sample in a study of T cells in Graves' hyperthyroidism and ophthalmopathy. Amplified TCR beta CDR3 regions came from RNA transcripts. First-round RT-PCR with HTBI primers amplified the TCR CDR3 region. TCRdb ran MiXCR on the multiplex PCR reads and lists one entry per CDR3 protein. The repertoire holds approximately 600,000 distinct CDR3 sequences, with under 25% as singletons. The sequenced material came from blood. Every receptor here comes from a man aged 25-40 years with Graves' ophthalmopathy.

This rearrangement joins TRBV25-1 to TRBJ2-3; D gene uncertain. V gave up 9 bases and J gave up 2 bases, with 15 bases separating them. From germline, CDR1 is MGHDK and CDR2 SYGVNS. This CDR3 region has 14 residues. CDR3 amino acids: CASGMGPSTDTQYF. As DNA, the CDR3 is TGTGCCAGTGGGATGGGTCCCTCCACAGATACGCAGTATTTT.

The chain is built from TRBV16 and TRBJ2-3; perhaps TRBD2 as D (5 bases). CDR3 length: 16 residues. Germline V lookup: CDR1 KGHSY, CDR2 FQNENV. Trimming shortened V by 1 base and J by 0 bases, and 11 bases separated the two germline ends. CDR3 sequence: CASSQWRQTSTDTQYF. The CDR3 DNA reads as TGTGCCAGCAGCCAATGGAGGCAAACTAGCACAGATACGCAGTATTTT.

V usage is TRBV24-1 and J usage is TRBJ2-1, with D possibly called TRBD1 or TRBD2 (6 bases each). Looked up from germline, CDR1 is KGHDR and CDR2 is SFDVKD. CDR3 length: 15 amino acids. Between the trimmed V and J ends, which lost 4 bases and 0 bases, there was a span of 9 bases. Here the CDR3 reads CATSDSGASYNEQFF. The CDR3 DNA is TGTGCCACCAGTGACTCGGGGGCCTCCTACAATGAGCAGTTCTTC.

This clonotype appeared many times. This chain joins TRBV28 and TRBJ1-1; the D gene is possibly TRBD1 (5 bases). Trimming removed 6 bases from V and 4 bases from J, with 21 bases in between. Germline lookup yields CDR1 MDHEN and CDR2 SYDVKM. CDR3 length equals 16 residues. The CDR3 DNA follows: TGTGCCAGCAGCCACCTTCCCCCCCGGGACCCCACTGAAGCTTTCTTT. It yields the protein CASSHLPPRDPTEAFF.

This clonotype was seen repeatedly, ten times or more. The chain uses TRBV7-2 and TRBJ2-1; 11 bases map to TRBD2. With V trimmed by 0 bases and J by 9 bases, 7 bases remained unmatched. CDR1 SGHTA and CDR2 FQGNSA come from the germline V gene. There are 16 residues in the CDR3. CDR3 nucleotides: TGTGCCAGCAGCTTAGCCCGGGGTAGCGGGAGGGGTGAGCAGTTCTTC. This encodes CASSLARGSGRGEQFF.

This clonotype came up a few times. The chain is built from TRBV2 and TRBJ1-3, with D possibly being TRBD1 (6 bases). Trimming pared 7 bases from V and 3 bases from J, leaving 10 bases between. The CDR3 sequence is 13 residues long. Germline CDR1 and CDR2: SNHLY and FYNNEI. The CDR3: CASTLQGGNTIYF. For the CDR3, the DNA is TGTGCCAGCACATTACAGGGTGGAAACACCATATATTTT.

The chain links TRBV7-3 to TRBJ1-4; possible D gene TRBD1, 5 bases. The CDR3 length is 16 residues. Germline V lookup: CDR1 SGHTA, CDR2 FQGTGA. Trimming stripped 5 bases from V and 0 bases from J, with 13 bases between. CDR3: CASSPTGEATNEKLFF. As DNA, the CDR3 is TGTGCCAGCAGCCCCACGGGGGAGGCAACTAATGAAAAACTGTTTTTT. Combining the CDR3 with reference TRBV7-3 and TRBJ1-4 gives the whole variable domain GAGVSQTPSNKVTEKGKYVELRCDPISGHTALYWYRQSLGQGPEFLIYFQGTGAADDSGLPNDRFFAVRPEGSVSTLKIQRTERGDSAVYLCASSPTGEATNEKLFFGSGTQLSVL.